This T cell receptor beta chain was documented in a study of blood T cell repertoires in COVID-19. About the study: Collection of acute and convalescent COVID-19 samples took place in the United States, Italy and Spain. T cells, B-cell-depleted T cells, or PBMCs supplied cDNA or gDNA.

CDR1 SQVTM and CDR2 ANQGSEA come from the germline V gene. The V end was cut by 4 bases, the J end by 8 bases, with 8 bases between. This CDR3 is built from 10 residues. Generated by immunoSEQ multiplex PCR, the TCRdb table keeps only in-frame clones and is missing some. Altogether approximately 140,000 clones are present, 84% being singletons, with the ten largest covering 6% to 7.5%. Sequencing was performed on peripheral blood. J is TRBJ1-2 and V is TRBV29-1; the D is unclear. This receptor was taken from a human donor in a cohort sampled during active COVID-19. CDR3 nucleotides: TGCAGCGTTGGGGCACAGGGCTACACCTTC. Its protein is CSVGAQGYTF.